These 21 T cell receptor beta chains share one sample of origin, sequenced in a study of Ad26.COV2.S vaccination and SARS-CoV-2 variants. The treatment was: some 20 received Ad26.COV2.S at low or high dose, single or two shots; about 5 received placebo; per-sample allocation not given. Collection of the samples took place on day 63 after the first injection of vaccine or placebo. The table came from immunoSEQ multiplex PCR; TCRdb's copy has only in-frame clones and leaves some out. The table shows approximately 410,000 clones, with roughly 88% occurring only once. The sequences come from peripheral blood, collected in a trial of Ad26.COV2.S vaccine versus placebo. Receptors were obtained from a person between 18 and 60 years old who received the Ad26.COV2.S COVID-19 vaccine or a placebo.

This chain links TRBV27 with TRBJ1-2, with 9 bases fitting TRBD1. Germline lookup yields CDR1 MNHEY and CDR2 SMNVEV (reference sequence). CDR3 length: 16 residues. The V gene end was trimmed by 4 bases and the J gene end by 6 bases; junction bases not matched to a gene: 12. CDR3: CASSSLPGQGVNGYTF. CDR3 sequence (DNA): TGTGCCAGCAGTTCCCTACCGGGACAGGGCGTAAATGGCTACACCTTC.

The J gene is TRBJ1-4, the V gene TRBV7-2; D uncertain. The V gene's germline CDR1 is SGHTA and CDR2 FQGNSA. Trimming shortened V by 2 bases and J by 8 bases, and 15 bases separated the two germline ends. This CDR3 has 15 amino acids. Here the CDR3 DNA reads TGTGCCAGCAGCTTATCTTCAGGCAGTGGCGAAAAACTGTTTTTT. It codes for CASSLSSGSGEKLFF.

This chain joins TRBV5-1 and TRBJ2-1; D ambiguous. V was clipped by 0 bases and J by 0 bases, with 13 bases between them. The length of the CDR3 is 17 residues. Germline V gene lookup returns CDR1 SGHRS and CDR2 YFSETQ. For the CDR3, the DNA is TGCGCCAGCAGCTTGGCCCTAGGACGGAGCTCCTACAATGAGCAGTTCTTC. Its translation: CASSLALGRSSYNEQFF.

The J gene is TRBJ2-2, the V gene TRBV28; 8 bases are a match to TRBD1. CDR1 is MDHEN and CDR2 is SYDVKM in the germline V gene. Trimming at V came to 4 bases and at J to 1 base, leaving 5 bases not matched to a gene. The length of the CDR3 is 16 residues. The CDR3 DNA sequence: TGTGCCAGCAGTTCTCCGGGACAGGAGAACACCGGGGAGCTGTTTTTT. It is translated as CASSSPGQENTGELFF.

This chain connects TRBV6-5 to TRBJ2-3; D assignment may be TRBD1 or TRBD2 (5 bases each). Looked up from germline, CDR1 is MNHEY and CDR2 is SVGAGI. Between the trimmed V and J ends, which lost 6 bases and 0 bases, there was a span of 13 bases. This CDR3 region has 15 residues. The CDR3 DNA is TGTGCCAGCAGAGATCTGTGGGGGAGCACAGATACGCAGTATTTT. Its protein product is CASRDLWGSTDTQYF.

The J gene is TRBJ1-3, the V gene TRBV19, with D maybe TRBD1 (5 bases). Germline V gene data show CDR1 as LNHDA and CDR2 as SQIVND (reference sequence). The CDR3 extends over 17 amino acids. V gave up 9 bases and J gave up 3 bases, with 24 bases separating them. This CDR3 reads CASTRPGVGVGGNTIYF. CDR3 in DNA: TGTGCCAGCACTAGACCCGGTGTGGGGGTTGGTGGAAACACCATATATTTT.

Worth noting for this clone: Its ends do not fully match the called genes, so a read error is possible. The rearrangement links TRBV7-2 to TRBJ2-3; TRBD2 agrees at 7 bases. Germline V gene lookup returns CDR1 SGHTA and CDR2 FQGNSA. The CDR3 loop spans 16 amino acids. The CDR3 loop is CASRLAGSAGTDTQYF. CDR3 bases: TGTGCCAGCAGGTTAGCGGGTTCCGCCGGCACAGATACGCAGTATTTT.

The chain carries TRBV10-3 and TRBJ2-5; 7 bases align to TRBD2. CDR1 and CDR2 (germline): ENHRY, SYGVKD. The CDR3 totals 14 residues. V dropped 5 bases and J dropped 4; count of bases not matched to a gene: 7. CDR3 in amino acids: CAISRGLEGETQYF. In DNA form, the CDR3 reads TGTGCCATCAGTCGAGGACTAGAGGGAGAGACCCAGTACTTC.

J is TRBJ2-5 and V is TRBV28; 9 positions agree with TRBD1. With V trimmed by 6 bases and J by 2 bases, 13 bases remained unmatched. CDR1 is MDHEN and CDR2 is SYDVKM in the germline V gene. CDR3 size: 17 residues. CDR3 residues: CASRETQGTGRQETQYF. For the CDR3, the DNA is TGTGCCAGCAGGGAAACCCAGGGGACAGGGAGACAAGAGACCCAGTACTTC.

The chain carries TRBV7-8 and TRBJ2-2; TRBD2 agrees at 11 bases. The ends lost 1 base at V and 6 bases at J; junction bases unmatched: 13. The germline V gene encodes CDR1 SGHVS and CDR2 FQNEAQ. This CDR3 contains 19 residues. CDR3 coding DNA: TGTGCCAGCAGCTTAGAGGGCCTAGCGGGGGGCGGAGGCGCCGGGGAGCTGTTTTTT. Its protein product is CASSLEGLAGGGGAGELFF.

The rearrangement uses TRBV21-1 and TRBJ2-1; TRBD2 was called by the table and not checked on the DNA. TRBV21-1 is an annotated pseudogene. This CDR3 has 16 residues. In nucleotides, the CDR3 is TGTGCCAGCAGCAATGGGGGACTACCAACTTACAATGAGCAGTTCTTC. Protein sequence: CASSNGGLPTYNEQFF.

The rearrangement links TRBV5-8 to TRBJ1-2, with 11 bases aligning to TRBD1. This CDR3 spans 14 amino acids. CDR1 and CDR2 (germline): SGHTS, YDEGEE. The V segment lost 1 base and the J segment 8 bases; nucleotides outside the gene matches: 4. The CDR3 sequence is CASSLPGTGGGYTF. CDR3 nucleotide sequence: TGTGCCAGCAGCTTGCCCGGGACAGGGGGGGGCTACACCTTC.

The CDR3 nucleotides are TGTGCCAGCAGCCCACACGTTAACAGGGTCGGGTATCAGCCCCAGCATTTT. This encodes CASSPHVNRVGYQPQHF. The chain combines TRBV7-2 with TRBJ1-5; possibly TRBD1 for D (6 bases). Trimming removed 5 bases from V and 5 bases from J, with 22 bases in between. In germline, CDR1 is SGHTA, CDR2 FQGNSA. The CDR3 spans 17 residues.

The chain employs TRBV7-2 and TRBJ2-4, with 9 bases identical to TRBD1. The CDR3 totals 16 residues. Germline CDR1 SGHTA, CDR2 FQGNSA. Trimming took 6 bases from V and 7 from J; bases not matched to a gene: 13. The CDR3 reads CASSRGGTGPLNIQYF. CDR3 DNA sequence: TGTGCCAGCAGTAGGGGCGGGACAGGGCCGTTGAACATTCAGTACTTC.

This clone was seen just once. A junction boundary mismatches the germline segment, possibly from a read error. The V and J genes are TRBV4-3 and TRBJ2-7; D uncertain. This CDR3 is 9 amino acids long. Germline V gene lookup returns CDR1 LGHNA and CDR2 YSLEER. The CDR3 region has the DNA TGCGCCAGCAGCCAATACAGTGACTTC. Protein product: CASSQYSDF.

J is TRBJ2-3 and V is TRBV4-1; no definite D call. In germline, CDR1 is MGHRA, CDR2 YSYEKL. V lost 2 bases and J lost 6, with 6 bases in between. The CDR3 loop spans 12 amino acids. In nucleotides, the CDR3 is TGCGCCAGCAGCCAACAAACCGATACGCAGTATTTT. This gives the protein CASSQQTDTQYF.

This clone has only one observation. The CDR3: CASSPPSGITGELFF. The CDR3, as DNA: TGTGCCAGCTCACCACCGTCAGGGATCACCGGGGAGCTGTTTTTT. V gene TRBV18 combines with J gene TRBJ2-2; weak D call: TRBD1 (5 bases). This CDR3 has 15 amino acids. Germline-derived CDR1 and CDR2 are KGHSH and LQKENI. Trimming removed 0 bases at V and 4 bases at J, with 9 bases between.

The chain uses TRBV14 and TRBJ2-3; D possibly corresponds to TRBD1 (6 bases). This CDR3 comprises 15 residues. The V gene's germline CDR1 is SGHDN and CDR2 FVKESK. V dropped 4 bases and J dropped 4 bases, with 15 bases sitting between them. The CDR3 spells CASSLLTGWPDTQYF. The CDR3 coding sequence is TGTGCCAGCAGCCTCTTGACAGGTTGGCCAGATACGCAGTATTTT.

The gene calls are TRBV4-2 and TRBJ2-7; 10 bases fit TRBD2. The length of the CDR3 is 16 residues. Per the germline V gene, CDR1 is LGHNA and CDR2 is YNFKEQ. With 0 bases clipped from V and 2 bases from J, the junction kept 4 bases outside the gene matches. CDR3 coding DNA: TGTGCCAGCAGCCAAGATTCAAGCGGGGGGGCCTACGAGCAGTACTTC. This codes for CASSQDSSGGAYEQYF.

The chain employs TRBV20-1 and TRBJ1-5; no reliable D call. With 3 bases removed from V and 4 bases from J, the gap between germline ends came to 10 bases. Germline lookup yields CDR1 DFQATT and CDR2 SNEGSKA (reference sequence). CDR3 length equals 13 residues. CDR3 sequence (DNA): TGCAGTGCTAGTACGGGGATGAATCAGCCCCAGCATTTT. Protein sequence: CSASTGMNQPQHF.

The chain carries TRBV7-9 and TRBJ2-2; D unresolved. The CDR3 is made up of 16 amino acids. V lost 5 bases, J lost 0 bases, and 13 bases lay in between. Per germline, CDR1 SEHNR and CDR2 FQNEAQ (reference sequence). The CDR3: CASSGSPVTNTGELFF. The CDR3 bases are TGTGCCAGCAGCGGCAGCCCGGTGACGAACACCGGGGAGCTGTTTTTT.